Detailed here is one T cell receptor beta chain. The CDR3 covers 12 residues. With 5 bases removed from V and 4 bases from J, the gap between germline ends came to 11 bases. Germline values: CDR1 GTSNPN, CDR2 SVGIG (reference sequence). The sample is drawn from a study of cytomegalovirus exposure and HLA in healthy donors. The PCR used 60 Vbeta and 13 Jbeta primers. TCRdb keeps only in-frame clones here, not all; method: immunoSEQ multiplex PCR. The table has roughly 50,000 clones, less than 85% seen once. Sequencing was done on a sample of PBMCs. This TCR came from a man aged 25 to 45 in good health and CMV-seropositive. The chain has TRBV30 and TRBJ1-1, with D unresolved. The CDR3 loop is CAWGPRGTEAFF. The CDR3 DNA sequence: TGTGCCTGGGGCCCCCGGGGCACTGAAGCTTTCTTT.